This is a list of T cell receptor beta chains from one sample in a study of blood T cells in healthy people across ages. TCRdb reprocessed the 5' RACE reads via MiXCR and lists one record per CDR3 protein. The table lists some 920,000 distinct CDR3 sequences, roughly 47% of them singletons, with about a fifth in the top ten. The material sequenced was blood. The receptors were sampled from a woman aged 55-69 years in good health. The CDR3 runs from the conserved cysteine through the conserved F or W. D genes are given only for firm matches. Rows may omit the clone size; those that give it use once, few, many or a size class.

v_call	d_call	clone_size	j_call	cdr3_nt	cdr3_aa
TRBV4-3	NA	NA	TRBJ2-1	TGCGCCAGCAGCCAAGTAAGGGATCTCTCGGGGAATGAGCAGTTCTTC	CASSQVRDLSGNEQFF
TRBV20-1	NA	NA	TRBJ2-7	TGCGGTGCTAGACTCCCTGGGGGAGCACGTTACGAGCAGTACTTC	CGARLPGGARYEQYF
TRBV20-1	NA	NA	TRBJ2-7	TGCAGTGCTACCAGGGCCGGGCGATCCTACGAGCAGTACTTC	CSATRAGRSYEQYF
TRBV3-1	NA	few	TRBJ2-5	TGTGCCAGCAGCCAAGGGACAGAAGTCCAAGAGACCCAGTACTTC	CASSQGTEVQETQYF
TRBV27	TRBD2	NA	TRBJ2-7	TGTGCCAGCAGTTTATTGGCGGGAGGGGCCTCCTACGAGCAGTACTTC	CASSLLAGGASYEQYF
TRBV4-2	TRBD1	NA	TRBJ1-5	TGTGCCAGCAGCCAAGGGACAGGGCAAGAGACCTATAGCAATCAGCCCCAGCATTTT	CASSQGTGQETYSNQPQHF
TRBV20-1	NA	NA	TRBJ2-3	TGCAGTGCTAGCGGGTCCCTAAACACAGATACGCAGTATTTT	CSASGSLNTDTQYF
TRBV2	NA	NA	TRBJ2-6	TGTGCCAGCCGAGCCCGAACAGGCAACTCTGGGGCCAACGTCCTGACTTTC	CASRARTGNSGANVLTF
TRBV29-1	TRBD1	NA	TRBJ2-2	TGCAGCGTTGCGACAGGGACCAACACCGGGGAGCTGTTTTTT	CSVATGTNTGELFF
TRBV7-2	NA	NA	TRBJ2-1	TGTGCCAGCAGCTTAGGCCAGGCGCTAATGGTCTATGAGCAGTTCTTC	CASSLGQALMVYEQFF
TRBV4-1	NA	NA	TRBJ1-2	TGCGCCAGCAGCCAAGATCCAGGGGCCGCTTATGGCTACACCTTC	CASSQDPGAAYGYTF
TRBV7-6	NA	NA	TRBJ2-7	TGTGCCAGCAGCTTAGCCCCCGACGAGCAGTACTTC	CASSLAPDEQYF
TRBV12-3/TRBV12-4	NA	NA	TRBJ2-5	TGTGCCAGCGCTCAGCGGGAGACCCAGTACTTC	CASAQRETQYF
TRBV28	NA	NA	TRBJ2-3	TGTGCCAGCAGTTATCGCCCTCAGCGGGCGTTAGATACGCAGTATTTT	CASSYRPQRALDTQYF
TRBV7-8	TRBD2	few	TRBJ2-3	TGTGCCAGCAGCTTAGTTGCCCCGACTAGCCTCACAGATACGCAGTATTTT	CASSLVAPTSLTDTQYF
TRBV20-1	TRBD2	many	TRBJ2-1	TGCAGTGCCTTAACCAGGACTAGCGGGGCCTACAATGAGCAGTTCTTC	CSALTRTSGAYNEQFF
TRBV4-2	TRBD2	few	TRBJ2-1	TGTGCCAGCAGCCAAGATGGGACTAGCGTGAGCTATGAGCAGTTCTTT	CASSQDGTSVSYEQFF
TRBV6-6	TRBD2	NA	TRBJ2-3	TGTGCCTCACTAGCGCCTAGCACAGATACGCAGTATTTT	CASLAPSTDTQYF
TRBV4-1	NA	few	TRBJ2-3	TGCGCCAGCAGTCAGACAGCTAGCACAGATACGCAGTATTTT	CASSQTASTDTQYF
TRBV5-1	NA	NA	TRBJ2-3	TGCGCCAGCAGCTTGAGACTGGAGGCAGATACGCAGTATTTT	CASSLRLEADTQYF
TRBV2	NA	NA	TRBJ1-5	TGTGCCAGCAGTCCCCTAGACAGGCGTCAGCCCCAGCATTTT	CASSPLDRRQPQHF
TRBV2	NA	few	TRBJ1-4	TGTGCCAGCAGAACAGGATATGATTATGAAAAACTGTTTTTT	CASRTGYDYEKLFF
TRBV27	NA	NA	TRBJ2-4	TGTGCCAGCAGCCGCAGGGGTTCCAAAAACATTCAGTACTTC	CASSRRGSKNIQYF
TRBV4-3	NA	few	TRBJ2-6	TGCGCCAGCAGCCAAGGTCTTGGACTCGCTGGGGCCAACGTCCTGACTTTC	CASSQGLGLAGANVLTF
TRBV5-1	TRBD1	few	TRBJ2-7	TGCGCCAGCAGCTTGGCCTTAGGGACAGCCTCCTACGAGCAGTACTTC	CASSLALGTASYEQYF
TRBV6-9	NA	few	TRBJ2-3	TGTGCCAGCAGTTATTCGTCGGGACACCTTCCCACAGATACGCAGTATTTT	CASSYSSGHLPTDTQYF
TRBV20-1	NA	NA	TRBJ2-3	TGCAGTGCCAGCCAAGGGACGCAGTATTTT	CSASQGTQYF
TRBV3-1	TRBD2	NA	TRBJ2-5	TGTGCCAGCAGCCAAGTAGCGGGAGGGGGGACCCAGTACTTC	CASSQVAGGGTQYF